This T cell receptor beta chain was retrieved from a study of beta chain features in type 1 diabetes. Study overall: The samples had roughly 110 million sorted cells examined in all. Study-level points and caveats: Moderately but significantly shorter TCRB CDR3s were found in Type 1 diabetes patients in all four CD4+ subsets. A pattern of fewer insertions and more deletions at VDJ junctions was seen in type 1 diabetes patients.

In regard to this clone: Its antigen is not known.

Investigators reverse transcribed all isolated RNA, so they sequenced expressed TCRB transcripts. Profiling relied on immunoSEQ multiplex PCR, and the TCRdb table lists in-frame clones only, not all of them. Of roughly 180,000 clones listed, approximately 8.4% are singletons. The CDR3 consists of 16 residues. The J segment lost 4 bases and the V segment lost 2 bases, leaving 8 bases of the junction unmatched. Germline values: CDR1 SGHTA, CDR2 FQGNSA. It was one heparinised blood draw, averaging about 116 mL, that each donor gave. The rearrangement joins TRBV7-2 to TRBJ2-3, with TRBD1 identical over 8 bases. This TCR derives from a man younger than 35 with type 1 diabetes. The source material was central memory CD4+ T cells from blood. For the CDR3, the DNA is TGTGCCAGCAGCTTACTAGGGGCAGGGGGCGCAGATACGCAGTATTTT. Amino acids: CASSLLGAGGADTQYF.